This T cell receptor (beta chain) was identified in a study of monozygotic twins with inflammatory bowel disease. Germline V lookup: CDR1 SGHRS, CDR2 YFSETQ. CDR3 length: 16 residues. Study-level findings and limits: Using the inverse Simpson index, IBD patients had lower TCRbeta diversity than healthy co-twins. No detectable difference in repertoire similarity separated concordant from discordant twins, possibly as a result of limited power.

For every sample, eight separate reactions were used to make cDNA. The study subjected TCRalpha and TCRbeta cDNA to two nested PCRs of 16 and 9 cycles. Following a re-call of the 5' RACE reads, TCRdb has one entry per CDR3 protein and lacks DNA. This sample's table has 200,000 to 250,000 distinct CDR3 sequences. As concerns this clonotype: Its antigen is as yet unknown.

The chain combines TRBV5-1 with TRBJ2-7; TCRdb's D call of TRBD1 is untestable without DNA. The sample was blood. The sequence derives from a human donor with ulcerative colitis or Crohn's disease, or a healthy co-twin of an affected twin (not recorded which). The CDR3 region is CASSLEGAGSSYEQYF.